The 16 T cell receptor beta chains in this list originate from one sample, sequenced in a study of graft-versus-host responses after intestinal transplantation. These receptors are not linked to any known antigen. Method: immunoSEQ multiplex PCR; TCRdb's copy keeps in-frame clones and lacks some. Found here are about 120,000 clones, about 95% of them singletons; the top ten hold roughly 3%. The sequenced sample was unstimulated CD8+ T cells sorted from spleen or lymph node cells, obtained before intestinal transplant. The receptors here all came from a human donor who received an intestinal transplant.

The CDR3 here is CASSQEEGYEQYF. CDR3 bases: TGTGCCAGCAGCCAAGAGGAAGGGTACGAGCAGTACTTC. The chain links TRBV4-2 to TRBJ2-7; D is uncertain. The CDR3 is made up of 13 amino acids. The germline gives CDR1 LGHNA, CDR2 YNFKEQ. Trimming took off 0 bases at V and 4 bases at J, with 7 bases between the two ends.

The chain employs TRBV29-1 and TRBJ1-2; possible D gene TRBD1, 5 bases. The CDR3 spans 13 residues. Germline-derived CDR1 and CDR2 are SQVTM and ANQGSEA. Trimming removed 1 base from V and 6 bases from J, with 12 bases in between. This CDR3 reads CSVEGTRLHGYTF. Written as DNA, the CDR3 is TGCAGCGTTGAAGGGACACGATTGCATGGCTACACCTTC.

This rearrangement joins TRBV7-6 to TRBJ2-1, with a possible D match to TRBD1 (5 bases). This CDR3 spans 15 amino acids. Trimming removed 1 base from V and 8 bases from J, with 15 bases in between. Germline V gene lookup returns CDR1 SGHVS and CDR2 FNYEAQ. The DNA of the CDR3 is TGTGCCAGCAGCTTAGGACAGCTATCCCTCGATGAGCAGTTCTTC. This encodes CASSLGQLSLDEQFF.

V is TRBV6-6 and J is TRBJ2-5; the D gene is possibly TRBD2 (6 bases). V lost 2 bases and J lost 0, with 13 bases in between. The CDR3 is 16 amino acids. Germline values: CDR1 MNHNY, CDR2 SVGAGI (reference sequence). The CDR3 region has the DNA TGTGCCAGCAGTTACCAAGATGGGGACTACCAAGAGACCCAGTACTTC. It translates to CASSYQDGDYQETQYF.

This clone has just one count. The chain uses TRBV5-5 and TRBJ2-7, with 13 bases matching TRBD2. Per the germline V gene, CDR1 is SGHKS and CDR2 is YYEKEE (reference sequence). The V and J ends lost 4 bases and 4 bases, in that order; junction bases with no gene match: 11. The CDR3 is 17 residues long. The CDR3 region is CASSPNLGLAGEYEQYF. CDR3 DNA: TGTGCCAGCAGCCCTAACCTTGGACTAGCGGGAGAATACGAGCAGTACTTC.

The chain is built from TRBV19 and TRBJ2-7; D is unclear. This CDR3 contains 13 residues. From germline, CDR1 is LNHDA and CDR2 SQIVND (reference sequence). V gave up 3 bases and J gave up 4 bases, with 10 bases separating them. The DNA for the CDR3 is TGTGCCAGTAGTATCGGCTCCGGGTACGAGCAGTACTTC. Residues: CASSIGSGYEQYF. Full variable domain (rest looked up from reference TRBV19 and TRBJ2-7): DGGITQSPKYLFRKEGQNVTLSCEQNLNHDAMYWYRQDPGQGLRLIYYSQIVNDFQKGDIAEGYSVSREKKESFPLTVTSAQKNPTAFYLCASSIGSGYEQYFGPGTRLTVT.

The chain links TRBV2 to TRBJ2-7; tentative D call: TRBD1 (5 bases). The CDR3 covers 12 residues. V was shortened by 3 bases and J by 12 bases, with 15 bases between the two germline ends. Per the germline V gene, CDR1 is SNHLY and CDR2 is FYNNEI. CDR3 sequence: CASSDLRQIPYF. The CDR3 nucleotides are TGTGCCAGCAGTGATCTGCGACAGATCCCGTACTTC.

The rearrangement links TRBV9 to TRBJ1-2; D gene ambiguous. CDR3 size: 14 residues. Germline V gene data show CDR1 as SGDLS and CDR2 as YYNGEE. V lost 4 bases, J lost 5 bases, and 15 bases lay in between. In DNA, the CDR3 is TGTGCCAGCAGCTCACACACGGAGTTATATGGCTACACCTTC. As protein: CASSSHTELYGYTF. Full variable domain (rest looked up from reference TRBV9 and TRBJ1-2): DSGVTQTPKHLITATGQRVTLRCSPRSGDLSVYWYQQSLDQGLQFLIQYYNGEERAKGNILERFSAQQFPDLHSELNLSSLELGDSALYFCASSSHTELYGYTFGSGTRLTVV.

The chain carries TRBV18 and TRBJ1-3; no firm D call. V was shortened by 4 bases and J by 0 bases, with 19 bases between the two germline ends. The CDR3 runs to 18 residues. From germline, CDR1 is KGHSH and CDR2 LQKENI. CDR3 sequence (DNA): TGTGCCAGCTCACGTCGCATCAGGAAAAACCTCTCTGGAAACACCATATATTTT. Protein product: CASSRRIRKNLSGNTIYF.

The chain recombines TRBV6-1 with TRBJ2-7, with D tentatively TRBD1 (7 bases). Trimming shortened V by 10 bases and J by 4 bases, and 17 bases separated the two germline ends. The germline CDR1 and CDR2 sequences are MNHNS and SASEGT. The CDR3 loop spans 13 amino acids. Here the CDR3 DNA reads TGTGCCACCAGGGGGGAGGTGACGTACGAGCAGTACTTC. As protein: CATRGEVTYEQYF.

V usage is TRBV4-1 and J usage is TRBJ2-3, with 7 bases aligning to TRBD1. The CDR3 is 15 amino acids. The trim removed 1 base at V and 3 bases at J, leaving 4 bases unmatched. Germline V lookup: CDR1 MGHRA, CDR2 YSYEKL. The CDR3 coding sequence is TGCGCCAGCAGCCAAGGAGGGGGCAGGACAGATACGCAGTATTTT. Translated: CASSQGGGRTDTQYF.

This rearrangement joins TRBV5-4 to TRBJ2-7; D not certain. Germline V gene data show CDR1 as SGHNT and CDR2 as YYREEE (reference sequence). Trimming pared 0 bases from V and 1 base from J, leaving 5 bases between. The CDR3 has 13 amino acids. Here the CDR3 DNA reads TGTGCCAGCAGCTTGGCCTCGTCCTACGAGCAGTACTTC. Protein product: CASSLASSYEQYF.

The chain couples TRBV28 to TRBJ2-2; no clear D. Trimming left V 1 base short and J 7 bases short, with 10 bases between. This CDR3 spans 14 amino acids. Germline CDR1 reads MDHEN; CDR2 reads SYDVKM. DNA of the CDR3: TGTGCCAGCAGTTTATCGTCGTTGATCGGGGAGCTGTTTTTT. As protein: CASSLSSLIGELFF.

The V gene is TRBV30, the J gene TRBJ1-1; the D is unclear. V dropped 0 bases and J dropped 2 bases, with 10 bases sitting between them. The CDR3 has 14 amino acids. The germline V gene has CDR1 GTSNPN and CDR2 SVGIG (reference sequence). Here the CDR3 reads CAWSVLVGNTEAFF. CDR3 DNA: TGTGCCTGGAGTGTACTAGTAGGAAACACTGAAGCTTTCTTT.

The J gene is TRBJ1-1, the V gene TRBV28; D is unclear. Trimming took 6 bases from V and 4 from J, leaving 9 bases between them. Germline V gives CDR1 MDHEN, CDR2 SYDVKM. The CDR3 consists of 12 residues. This CDR3 is CASSSRGTEAFF. CDR3 sequence (DNA): TGTGCCAGCAGCAGCCGGGGCACTGAAGCTTTCTTT. Drawing the rest from reference TRBV28 and TRBJ1-1, the complete variable domain is DVKVTQSSRYLVKRTGEKVFLECVQDMDHENMFWYRQDPGLGLRLIYFSYDVKMKEKGDIPEGYSVSREKKERFSLILESASTNQTSMYLCASSSRGTEAFFGQGTRLTVV.

The rearrangement uses TRBV30 and TRBJ2-7; D perhaps matches TRBD2 (5 bases). V shed 0 bases and J shed 7 bases, with 10 bases lying between them. The germline CDR1 and CDR2 sequences are GTSNPN and SVGIG (reference sequence). There are 12 residues in the CDR3. CDR3 coding DNA: TGTGCCTGGAGTGTCATAGCGCGGGAGCAGTACTTC. This codes for CAWSVIAREQYF.